These T cell receptor beta chains were read from a single sample in a study of OX40 agonist ivuxolimab in advanced cancers. The table came from immunoSEQ multiplex PCR; TCRdb's copy has only in-frame clones and leaves some out. Of more than 50,000 clones in the sample, roughly 86% were seen once. The sample was CD4+ or CD8+ T cells sorted from blood, taken in a trial of the OX40 agonist ivuxolimab. The receptors derive from an adult with an advanced solid tumor such as melanoma, head and neck, liver or kidney cancer. Both conserved end residues are part of each CDR3. A D gene is named only where the DNA matches it firmly.

V gene: TRBV28; D gene: TRBD1; J gene: TRBJ1-3; CDR3 protein: CASSSSLDRGPNTIYF
V gene: TRBV6-5; D gene: -; J gene: TRBJ1-1; CDR3 protein: CASRNPTEAFF
V gene: TRBV4-1; D gene: -; J gene: TRBJ2-7; CDR3 protein: CASSRDIAADEQYF
V gene: TRBV27; D gene: -; J gene: TRBJ2-1; CDR3 protein: CASSPSGRGGQFF
V gene: TRBV2; D gene: TRBD1; J gene: TRBJ1-2; CDR3 protein: CASSEDRGQVYTF
V gene: TRBV20-1; D gene: TRBD1; J gene: TRBJ1-4; CDR3 protein: CSADRGLGLFF
V gene: TRBV5-1; D gene: TRBD1; J gene: TRBJ2-7; CDR3 protein: CASKRQGDTYEQYF
V gene: TRBV6-5; D gene: -; J gene: TRBJ2-1; CDR3 protein: CASRLGNARDEQFF
V gene: TRBV6-6; D gene: -; J gene: TRBJ1-2; CDR3 protein: CASSYRGAERGYTF
V gene: TRBV19; D gene: TRBD2; J gene: TRBJ2-7; CDR3 protein: CASSPGRASGFYEQYF
V gene: TRBV6-5; D gene: TRBD1; J gene: TRBJ1-2; CDR3 protein: CASSTAGQGYGYTF
V gene: TRBV6-1; D gene: TRBD1; J gene: TRBJ1-2; CDR3 protein: CASREGTGGGYTF
V gene: TRBV19; D gene: -; J gene: TRBJ2-2; CDR3 protein: CASSEASLSTGELFF
V gene: TRBV6-4; D gene: -; J gene: TRBJ1-2; CDR3 protein: CASRAGTLFNYGYTF
V gene: TRBV18; D gene: -; J gene: TRBJ1-4; CDR3 protein: CASSPTRTVTTNEKLFF
V gene: TRBV18; D gene: -; J gene: TRBJ2-7; CDR3 protein: CASSPKGSGEQYF
V gene: TRBV7-9; D gene: -; J gene: TRBJ2-3; CDR3 protein: CASSPREEPDTQYF
V gene: TRBV11-2; D gene: -; J gene: TRBJ1-1; CDR3 protein: CASSIGPGTEAFF
V gene: TRBV5-1; D gene: -; J gene: TRBJ2-5; CDR3 protein: CASSPGPEATQYF
V gene: TRBV23-1; D gene: -; J gene: TRBJ2-5; CDR3 protein: CASSQRRGVGGETQYF
V gene: TRBV7-9; D gene: TRBD1; J gene: TRBJ1-2; CDR3 protein: CASSRGEGGVWNGYTF
V gene: TRBV27; D gene: TRBD1; J gene: TRBJ1-4; CDR3 protein: CASSRGQGVEKLFF
V gene: TRBV5-3; D gene: TRBD2; J gene: TRBJ2-5; CDR3 protein: CARSLRPGRRGETQYF
V gene: TRBV19; D gene: -; J gene: TRBJ2-3; CDR3 protein: CASSILADTQYF
V gene: TRBV7-9; D gene: -; J gene: TRBJ1-5; CDR3 protein: CASSSTQSYNQPQHF
V gene: TRBV5-5; D gene: -; J gene: TRBJ1-5; CDR3 protein: CASSFLGSNQPQHF
V gene: TRBV7-3; D gene: -; J gene: TRBJ2-2; CDR3 protein: CASSLARSGELFF
V gene: TRBV6-1; D gene: -; J gene: TRBJ1-5; CDR3 protein: CASSVDSWKSNQPQHF
V gene: TRBV30; D gene: -; J gene: TRBJ1-2; CDR3 protein: CAWLSTVNGYTF
V gene: TRBV6-5; D gene: -; J gene: TRBJ1-1; CDR3 protein: CASSRTGNTEAFF
V gene: TRBV11-2; D gene: -; J gene: TRBJ2-3; CDR3 protein: CASSSGGTDTQYF
V gene: TRBV6-5; D gene: TRBD1; J gene: TRBJ2-7; CDR3 protein: CASNPGQLSYEQYF
V gene: TRBV6-6; D gene: -; J gene: TRBJ2-7; CDR3 protein: CASSYRVGLSYEQYF
V gene: TRBV18; D gene: -; J gene: TRBJ2-5; CDR3 protein: CASSSNRGGETQYF
V gene: TRBV2; D gene: -; J gene: TRBJ2-7; CDR3 protein: CASSRTGTSYEQYF
V gene: TRBV30; D gene: -; J gene: TRBJ1-5; CDR3 protein: CAWSGRDLNQPQHF
V gene: TRBV5-6; D gene: TRBD1; J gene: TRBJ2-7; CDR3 protein: CASSSTGGVYEQYF
V gene: TRBV28; D gene: TRBD2; J gene: TRBJ2-1; CDR3 protein: CASTGGGTSGYNEQFF
V gene: TRBV6-5; D gene: -; J gene: TRBJ2-4; CDR3 protein: CASSYSWGEAKNIQYF
V gene: TRBV4-1; D gene: -; J gene: TRBJ1-6; CDR3 protein: CASSQEIGGRNSPLHF
V gene: TRBV6-5; D gene: TRBD2; J gene: TRBJ2-2; CDR3 protein: CASRGANTGELFF
V gene: TRBV5-1; D gene: -; J gene: TRBJ2-1; CDR3 protein: CASSLDSINEQFF
V gene: TRBV5-1; D gene: TRBD1; J gene: TRBJ1-1; CDR3 protein: CASSLAGQGGSEAFF
V gene: TRBV19; D gene: -; J gene: TRBJ1-1; CDR3 protein: CASSFSLGTEAFF
V gene: TRBV14; D gene: -; J gene: TRBJ2-3; CDR3 protein: CASSPTGSKGTQYF
V gene: TRBV10-3; D gene: -; J gene: TRBJ1-4; CDR3 protein: CAISSQANEKLFF